The rows below give T cell receptor beta chains drawn from one sample of a study of PD-1 blockade in classical Hodgkin lymphoma. Assay: immunoSEQ multiplex PCR; the TCRdb copy retains only in-frame clones and omits some. The sample contains roughly 100,000 clones, around nine tenths of which appear only once. This material consisted of peripheral blood mononuclear cells (PBMCs), taken before the fourth cycle of nivolumab. All receptors derive from a human donor with classical Hodgkin lymphoma. The CDR3 runs from the conserved cysteine through the conserved F or W. The D gene is left open where the match is weak. Some rows mark clone size as missing; the rest say once, few, many or name a class of expanded clone.

. TRBJ2-2 TRBV9 . TGTGCCAGCAGCGTACAACCACTGACAGGCATGAACACCGGGGAGCTGTTTTTT CASSVQPLTGMNTGELFF
. TRBJ2-3 TRBV6-5 . TGTGCCAGCAGTTACTCCATATATCAGGGGGGGGATACGCAGTATTTT CASSYSIYQGGDTQYF
. TRBJ1-4 TRBV28 . TGTGCCAGCAGTTCGCACCCGCTGGGGTCAGGAGAAAAACTGTTTTTT CASSSHPLGSGEKLFF
. TRBJ2-2 TRBV5-4 . TGTGCCAGCAGCTTGGACAGGGGAGGGACCGGGGAGCTGTTTTTT CASSLDRGGTGELFF
. TRBJ1-1 TRBV6-5 TRBD1 TGTGCCAGCAGTTACTCCCGGACAGGGTCGACTGAAGCTTTCTTT CASSYSRTGSTEAFF
. TRBJ2-1 TRBV5-1 . TGCGCCAGCCGATTGGGACCCGCTGGGGATGAGCAGTTCTTC CASRLGPAGDEQFF
. TRBJ1-3 TRBV10-3 . TGTGCCATCAGTGAGGGTTACTCTGGAAACACCATATATTTT CAISEGYSGNTIYF
. TRBJ1-1 TRBV30 TRBD1 TGTGCCTGGAGTAGACTTGACAGGGATGGCACTGAAGCTTTCTTT CAWSRLDRDGTEAFF
. TRBJ2-6 TRBV28 TRBD1 TGTGCCACCCGAAGGGGGCTTAGCTCTGGGGCCAACGTCCTGACTTTC CATRRGLSSGANVLTF
. TRBJ1-2 TRBV25-1 TRBD1 TGTGCCAGCAGTGGGGGGACAGGGAGTCCTTACTATGGCTACACCTTC CASSGGTGSPYYGYTF
. TRBJ2-1 TRBV7-2 TRBD1 TGTGCCAGCAGCCCTTTTACAGGGGAAGGGGGCAATGAGCAGTTCTTC CASSPFTGEGGNEQFF
. TRBJ2-3 TRBV29-1 . TGCAGCGTTGAAGATCTTCAGGGCCAGGCGCAGTATTTT CSVEDLQGQAQYF
. TRBJ2-1 TRBV7-2 . TGTGCCAGCAGCCTCGCCAGCGGAGTCCGCTACAATGAGCAGTTCTTC CASSLASGVRYNEQFF
. TRBJ1-2 TRBV5-5 . TGTGCCAGCAGCTTGGGGCCCCTCACTAACTATGGCTACACCTTC CASSLGPLTNYGYTF
few TRBJ1-2 TRBV28 TRBD1 TGTGCCAGCCTGACAGGGGCGATTAACTATGGCTACACCTTC CASLTGAINYGYTF
. TRBJ2-5 TRBV27 . TGTGCCAGCAGTCCTACGCTTAGTACCACGGAGACCCAGTACTTC CASSPTLSTTETQYF
. TRBJ1-5 TRBV18 . TGTGCCAGCTCACCGGCATACGAATCAGCCCAGCATTTT CASSPAYESAQHF
. TRBJ2-7 TRBV10-1 . TGCGCCAGCAGTGCGAGGGTAGGCGAGCAGTACTTC CASSARVGEQYF
. TRBJ2-7 TRBV18 TRBD1 TGTGCCAGCTCACCACCGGGACAGGGGTTCGAGCAGTACTTC CASSPPGQGFEQYF
. TRBJ2-1 TRBV4-1 . TGCGCCAGCAGCCTGGGCCCTGGGGATGAGCAGTTCTTC CASSLGPGDEQFF
. TRBJ2-3 TRBV6-5 TRBD1 TGTGCCAGCAGTCGAGACAGGGTTGACACAGATACGCAGTATTTT CASSRDRVDTDTQYF
. TRBJ1-2 TRBV13 . TGTGCCAGCTTGGGAAACGGTCTAAACTATGGCTACACCTTC CASLGNGLNYGYTF
once TRBJ2-1 TRBV14 TRBD2 TGTGCCAGCAGCCCAGGGACTAGCGGGCACAATGAGCAGTTCTTC CASSPGTSGHNEQFF
. TRBJ2-1 TRBV6-6 . TGTGCCAGCAAGGACTGGGGTTACAATGAGCAGTTCTTC CASKDWGYNEQFF
. TRBJ2-2 TRBV5-1 TRBD2 TGCGCCAGCAGCCCCGGGACTAGCGCCCGGAGGAACACCGGGGAGCTGTTTTTT CASSPGTSARRNTGELFF
. TRBJ1-5 TRBV5-5 . TGTGCCAGCAGCTTGAACCGGGGGCAGCCCCAGCATTTT CASSLNRGQPQHF
few TRBJ1-1 TRBV10-3 TRBD1 TGTGCCATCAGCGGGACAGGAAATGAAGCTTTCTTT CAISGTGNEAFF
. TRBJ2-7 TRBV7-2 . TGTGCCAGCAGCTTAAGACAGGCCATCTCCTACGAGCAGTACTTC CASSLRQAISYEQYF
. TRBJ2-1 TRBV5-1 TRBD2 TGCGCCAGCAGCTTGCCTGGCGGGAGCCCCCACAATGAGCAGTTCTTC CASSLPGGSPHNEQFF
. TRBJ2-5 TRBV5-1 TRBD2 TGCGCCAGCAGCTTAACCCCTAGCGGGAGGCCCGAGGAGACCCAGTACTTC CASSLTPSGRPEETQYF
. TRBJ1-1 TRBV28 . TGTGCCAGCAGTTTACTACTCGAGTCGTTGAAGGGGGAGGCTTTCTTT CASSLLLESLKGEAFF
. TRBJ2-7 TRBV19 TRBD2 TGTGCCAGTAGTGGTTCGGCTAGCGGCAACTCCTACGAGCAGTACTTC CASSGSASGNSYEQYF
. TRBJ1-2 TRBV9 . TGTGCCAGCAGCGTAGGGCAAGGCTATGGCTACACCTTC CASSVGQGYGYTF
. TRBJ2-3 TRBV28 . TGTGCCAGCAGGGTGGGACTTCGCCGGAATCTCTCCACAGATACGCAGTATTTT CASRVGLRRNLSTDTQYF
. TRBJ1-5 TRBV5-6 . TGTGCCAGCAGCACCCGGGACGTTGGGGGCAATCAGCCCCAGCATTTT CASSTRDVGGNQPQHF